The 30 T cell receptor beta chains listed next were all sequenced from one sample in a study of PD-1 blockade in classical Hodgkin lymphoma. Sequenced by immunoSEQ multiplex PCR; TCRdb stores in-frame clones only, minus some. The sample has roughly 50,000 clones, 90% seen once. Indicated time point: cycle 4 day 1 (C4D1), after 5 to 7 weeks of nivolumab. After autologous stem cell transplantation all patients relapsed, and prior brentuximab vedotin exposure differed between cohorts. The sequenced sample was peripheral blood mononuclear cells (PBMCs), obtained before the fourth cycle of nivolumab. All receptors derive from a human donor with classical Hodgkin lymphoma.

This clone was observed once. V is TRBV4-1 and J is TRBJ2-7; D gene ambiguous. This CDR3 is 16 amino acids long. V was trimmed by 0 bases and J by 7 bases, leaving 19 bases between them. The germline gives CDR1 MGHRA, CDR2 YSYEKL. The CDR3 spells CASSQEEARKVGEQYF. In nucleotides, the CDR3 is TGCGCCAGCAGCCAAGAAGAGGCTCGAAAGGTGGGGGAGCAGTACTTC.

The V and J genes are TRBV6-6 and TRBJ2-7, with D perhaps assigned TRBD1 or TRBD2 (5 bases each). Trimming removed 5 bases at V and 1 base at J, with 12 bases between. Germline V gives CDR1 MNHNY, CDR2 SVGAGI (reference sequence). CDR3 length: 14 amino acids. The CDR3 protein is CASSNRDGSYEQYF. In nucleotides, the CDR3 is TGTGCCAGCAGTAACCGGGACGGATCCTACGAGCAGTACTTC.

A single count supports this clone. The V call is TRBV11-3, the J call TRBJ2-1; 13 bases agree with TRBD2. The V segment lost 5 bases and the J segment 9 bases; nucleotides outside the gene matches: 19. Germline CDR1 SGHNT, CDR2 YENEEA. The CDR3 is 19 residues long. The DNA of the CDR3 is TGTGCCAGCAGCCGGGGACTTTCTAGCGGGACTAGCGGGATTAGTGAGCAGTTCTTC. Encoded protein: CASSRGLSSGTSGISEQFF.

The CDR3 coding sequence is TGTGCCAGCAGTTACAATACAGCTAACTATGGCTACACCTTC. This translates into CASSYNTANYGYTF. This chain links TRBV6-5 with TRBJ1-2; D unresolved. The CDR3 is 14 amino acids. V was shortened by 2 bases and J by 0 bases, with 7 bases between the two germline ends. CDR1 and CDR2 (germline): MNHEY, SVGAGI.

J is TRBJ2-7 and V is TRBV7-9; weak D call: TRBD1 (6 bases). Trimming removed 0 bases from V and 1 base from J, with 7 bases in between. CDR3 size: 14 residues. CDR1 SEHNR and CDR2 FQNEAQ come from the germline V gene (reference sequence). CDR3 amino acids: CASSLADRSYEQYF. DNA of the CDR3: TGTGCCAGCAGCTTAGCGGACAGATCCTACGAGCAGTACTTC.

This chain connects TRBV28 to TRBJ1-5, with a possible D match to TRBD1 (6 bases). CDR1 MDHEN and CDR2 SYDVKM come from the germline V gene. V lost 8 bases and J 5 bases, leaving 13 bases between the germline ends. CDR3 length: 13 amino acids. Here the CDR3 reads CASGTGKDQPQHF. CDR3 bases: TGTGCCAGCGGAACAGGGAAGGATCAGCCCCAGCATTTT.

The CDR3 spells CASSQVRPGSLNGYTF. The CDR3 DNA reads TGTGCCAGCAGCCAAGTACGCCCAGGGAGTCTTAATGGCTACACCTTC. V is TRBV14 and J is TRBJ1-2, with TRBD1 as a possible D gene (5 bases). Trimming took off 1 base at V and 6 bases at J, with 18 bases between the two ends. The length of the CDR3 is 16 residues. The germline gives CDR1 SGHDN, CDR2 FVKESK.

The chain joins TRBV4-1 to TRBJ2-7; 9 nucleotides line up with TRBD2. V shed 1 base, J shed 2 bases, and the junction held 3 bases outside the gene matches. The germline V gene encodes CDR1 MGHRA and CDR2 YSYEKL. The CDR3 loop spans 15 amino acids. Here the CDR3 reads CASSQVAGATYEQYF. The CDR3 DNA follows: TGCGCCAGCAGCCAAGTAGCGGGAGCGACCTACGAGCAGTACTTC.

This chain connects TRBV28 to TRBJ1-2, with D perhaps TRBD1 (6 bases). V was clipped by 8 bases and J by 5 bases, with 15 bases between them. Germline CDR1 reads MDHEN; CDR2 reads SYDVKM. CDR3 length: 13 residues. Here the CDR3 reads CASYRTAPYGYTF. The CDR3 bases are TGTGCCAGCTACAGGACAGCTCCTTATGGCTACACCTTC.

The chain combines TRBV29-1 with TRBJ2-7; D is possibly TRBD1 (5 bases). With 7 bases removed from V and 3 bases from J, the gap between germline ends came to 37 bases. This CDR3 contains 20 residues. CDR1 is SQVTM, CDR2 ANQGSEA, per germline. CDR3 DNA sequence: TGCAGCGCCTCGATCCCCCGGGCAGGGATCATTCGCGATAGATACTACGAGCAGTACTTC. It encodes CSASIPRAGIIRDRYYEQYF.

The V gene is TRBV29-1, the J gene TRBJ2-5; 15 nucleotides agree with TRBD2. The CDR3 has 16 residues. The germline V gene encodes CDR1 SQVTM and CDR2 ANQGSEA. V gave up 6 bases and J gave up 0 bases; unmatched junction bases: 5. The CDR3 region has the DNA TGCAGCGTGGGACTAGCGGGAGGTCGCCACCAAGAGACCCAGTACTTC. It specifies CSVGLAGGRHQETQYF.

The chain links TRBV9 to TRBJ2-2, with 8 positions matching TRBD2. V shed 0 bases and J 7 bases; nucleotides not matched to a gene: 11. The germline CDR1 and CDR2 sequences are SGDLS and YYNGEE. CDR3 length: 17 residues. In nucleotides, the CDR3 is TGTGCCAGCAGCGTAGGACTAGCGCCACGGAGGGGCGGGGAGCTGTTTTTT. It encodes CASSVGLAPRRGGELFF.

This chain connects TRBV5-1 to TRBJ1-6; D perhaps matches TRBD1 (5 bases). V was shortened by 0 bases and J by 5 bases, with 6 bases between the two germline ends. Germline V gives CDR1 SGHRS, CDR2 YFSETQ. This CDR3 contains 14 residues. This CDR3 reads CASSLGTNNSPLHF. CDR3 DNA sequence: TGCGCCAGCAGCTTGGGGACAAATAATTCACCCCTCCACTTT.

This clone was seen a single time. The rearrangement uses TRBV27 and TRBJ2-4; D may be TRBD2 (5 bases). This CDR3 spans 15 amino acids. The germline V and J ends were trimmed by 4 bases and 3 bases, with 13 bases remaining between them. In germline, CDR1 is MNHEY, CDR2 SMNVEV (reference sequence). The CDR3 protein is CASSSSGIGKNIQYF. For the CDR3, the DNA is TGTGCCAGCAGTTCCTCGGGGATCGGCAAAAACATTCAGTACTTC.

The CDR3 DNA reads as TGTGCCAGCAGCCTAACAAGTCTCGGGGCCTCCTACAATGAGCAGTTCTTC. Its translation: CASSLTSLGASYNEQFF. The chain links TRBV4-2 to TRBJ2-1, with D possibly called TRBD1 or TRBD2 (5 bases each). This CDR3 is built from 17 residues. V was shortened by 4 bases and J by 0 bases, with 16 bases between the two germline ends. Germline assignment: CDR1 LGHNA and CDR2 YNFKEQ.

The CDR3 loop is CASQGITSAETGELFF. Written as DNA, the CDR3 is TGTGCCAGCCAAGGGATCACTAGCGCAGAAACCGGGGAGCTGTTTTTT. The rearrangement links TRBV27 to TRBJ2-2; TRBD2 aligns across 7 bases. In germline, CDR1 is MNHEY, CDR2 SMNVEV (reference sequence). The V gene end was trimmed by 8 bases and the J gene end by 5 bases; junction bases not matched to a gene: 14. The length of the CDR3 is 16 residues.

The chain carries TRBV11-3 and TRBJ2-7; TRBD2 matches at 9 bases. CDR1 and CDR2 (germline): SGHNT, YENEEA. The CDR3 extends over 15 amino acids. V was pared by 1 base and J by 4 bases, with 5 bases of the junction left unmatched. The CDR3 DNA follows: TGTGCCAGCAGCTTAGGAGTAGCGGGAGTATACGAGCAGTACTTC. This gives the protein CASSLGVAGVYEQYF.

This chain links TRBV6-4 with TRBJ2-3; 15 bases are a match to TRBD2. This CDR3 has 18 residues. CDR1 and CDR2 (germline): MRHNA, SNTAGT. V lost 9 bases and J lost 1; bases outside the gene matches: 11. CDR3 protein: CAREKGLAGGRCTDTQYF. The CDR3 region has the DNA TGTGCCAGAGAAAAGGGACTAGCGGGAGGACGGTGCACAGATACGCAGTATTTT.

This clone was recorded a few times. The CDR3, as DNA: TGTGCCAGCCGATACCTCGGGCCCTCGAAGACCCAGTACTTC. The encoded protein is CASRYLGPSKTQYF. The rearrangement links TRBV28 to TRBJ2-5; D is undetermined. This CDR3 has 14 amino acids. Germline loops: CDR1 MDHEN, CDR2 SYDVKM. The V end was cut by 8 bases, the J end by 6 bases, with 19 bases between.

The V call is TRBV7-9, the J call TRBJ1-4; maybe TRBD1 (6 bases). The germline CDR1 and CDR2 sequences are SEHNR and FQNEAQ (reference sequence). The V end was cut by 5 bases, the J end by 8 bases, with 21 bases between. CDR3 length: 16 residues. The CDR3 loop is CASSRGQMSLGEKLFF. The DNA of the CDR3 is TGTGCCAGCAGCCGTGGACAGATGAGTCTGGGCGAAAAACTGTTTTTT.

The chain links TRBV29-1 to TRBJ2-5; D gene uncertain. There are 13 residues in the CDR3. V shed 2 bases and J shed 5 bases, with 12 bases lying between them. Germline values: CDR1 SQVTM, CDR2 ANQGSEA. The CDR3 spells CSVERAFGETQYF. CDR3 bases: TGCAGCGTTGAACGGGCATTCGGGGAGACCCAGTACTTC.

J is TRBJ1-3 and V is TRBV29-1; the D is unclear. V was trimmed by 1 base and J by 7 bases, leaving 8 bases between them. Germline V gene lookup returns CDR1 SQVTM and CDR2 ANQGSEA. The CDR3 loop spans 12 amino acids. The CDR3 region is CSVEGSRNTIYF. CDR3 bases: TGCAGCGTTGAAGGAAGTAGGAACACCATATATTTT.

The CDR3 DNA sequence: TGTGCCAGCAGAAGCGGGAACACTGAAGCTTTCTTT. Protein: CASRSGNTEAFF. The chain joins TRBV6-5 to TRBJ1-1; D gene ambiguous. Trimming took 6 bases from V and 1 from J, leaving 6 bases between them. The CDR3 contains 12 residues. Germline V gene lookup returns CDR1 MNHEY and CDR2 SVGAGI.

The gene calls are TRBV4-1 and TRBJ1-3, with D unclear. The CDR3 is 15 residues long. From germline, CDR1 is MGHRA and CDR2 YSYEKL. Trimming left V 2 bases short and J 2 bases short, with 10 bases between. The CDR3 sequence is CASSQNSVAGNTIYF. The CDR3 DNA reads TGCGCCAGCAGCCAAAACTCAGTAGCTGGAAACACCATATATTTT.

The chain links TRBV9 to TRBJ2-5; 7 bases line up with TRBD2. The CDR3 contains 16 residues. V trimming: 0 bases; J trimming: 7 bases; junction bases outside the gene matches: 12. Germline V gene lookup returns CDR1 SGDLS and CDR2 YYNGEE. CDR3 region: CASSVEGWEGGGTQYF. The CDR3 coding sequence is TGTGCCAGCAGCGTAGAAGGGTGGGAGGGCGGTGGGACCCAGTACTTC.

This clone was found once. This chain connects TRBV12-5 to TRBJ2-3; TRBD2 matches at 9 bases. Germline V lookup: CDR1 LGHNT, CDR2 FRNRAP. The CDR3 consists of 14 residues. Trimming removed 6 bases from V and 6 bases from J; junction bases left unmatched: 7. The CDR3 sequence is CASGLSGGLDTQYF. CDR3 nucleotides: TGTGCTAGTGGCCTTAGCGGGGGACTTGATACGCAGTATTTT. Full variable domain (missing parts from reference TRBV12-5 and TRBJ2-3): DARVTQTPRHKVTEMGQEVTMRCQPILGHNTVFWYRQTMMQGLELLAYFRNRAPLDDSGMPKDRFSAEMPDATLATLKIQPSEPRDSAVYFCASGLSGGLDTQYFGPGTRLTVL.

Here the CDR3 reads CASSLAAKGDTQYF. The CDR3 DNA reads TGTGCCAGCAGCTTGGCCGCTAAGGGAGATACGCAGTATTTT. This chain connects TRBV5-4 to TRBJ2-3; D call uncertain. Trimming removed 0 bases from V and 5 bases from J, with 10 bases in between. Germline CDR1 reads SGHNT; CDR2 reads YYREEE (reference sequence). This CDR3 contains 14 residues.

The rearrangement joins TRBV2 to TRBJ1-5; possibly TRBD1 for D (5 bases). CDR1 and CDR2 from the germline V gene are SNHLY and FYNNEI. Trimming stripped 6 bases from V and 0 bases from J, with 9 bases between. The CDR3 totals 14 residues. The DNA for the CDR3 is TGTGCCAGCAGGAGAGGGGTTAGCAATCAGCCCCAGCATTTT. Translated: CASRRGVSNQPQHF.

This clone was counted only a few times. The chain is built from TRBV25-1 and TRBJ2-2; D remains unclear. This CDR3 has 13 residues. Between the trimmed V and J ends, which lost 3 bases and 5 bases, there was a span of 7 bases. CDR1 and CDR2 from the germline V gene are MGHDK and SYGVNS. The CDR3 coding sequence is TGTGCCAGCAGTGATTGGTCGACCGGGGAGCTGTTTTTT. This translates into CASSDWSTGELFF.

The chain employs TRBV2 and TRBJ1-4, with D unclear. This CDR3 is 11 amino acids long. V lost 3 bases, J lost 6 bases, and 2 bases lay in between. Germline assignment: CDR1 SNHLY and CDR2 FYNNEI. CDR3 sequence (DNA): TGTGCCAGCAGTGATTATGAAAAACTGTTTTTT. Its protein is CASSDYEKLFF.